In this sample, the clone carrying this T cell receptor beta chain turned up many times. The antigen remains unidentified. Subjects with ophthalmopathy showed a Clinical Activity Score no lower than 3, a NOSPECS grade no lower than 4, and a duration shorter than 3 months. The study excluded patients with uncontrolled infection, other autoimmune disease, pregnancy or lactation. Using RNA transcripts as the source, TCR beta CDR3 regions were amplified. The TCR CDR3 was amplified in a first-round RT-PCR using the HTBI primer set. TCRdb redid the calling of the multiplex PCR reads with MiXCR, one entry per CDR3 protein. The sample holds some 580,000 distinct CDR3 sequences, more than 15% seen once. The entry originates in a study of T cells in Graves' hyperthyroidism and ophthalmopathy. Study-wide points: Model output signaled ophthalmopathy a median approximately 6 months ahead of onset. Researchers found most expanded thyroid clonotypes above 0.001 in blood as well.

The V and J ends lost 6 bases and 11 bases respectively, with 11 bases between them. CDR1 is KGHSH, CDR2 LQKENI, per germline. The CDR3 has 11 amino acids. The sequenced sample consisted of blood. The origin of this receptor is a middle-aged woman with Graves' ophthalmopathy. The V and J genes are TRBV18 and TRBJ2-1, with a weak D call TRBD2 (5 bases). CDR3 sequence reads: CASSAGNQQFF. CDR3 in DNA: TGTGCCAGCTCGGCCGGGAACCAGCAGTTCTTC.